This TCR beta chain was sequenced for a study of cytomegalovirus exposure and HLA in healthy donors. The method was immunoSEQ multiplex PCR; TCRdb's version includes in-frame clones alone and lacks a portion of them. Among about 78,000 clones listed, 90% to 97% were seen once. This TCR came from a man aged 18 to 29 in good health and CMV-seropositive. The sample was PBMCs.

CDR3 nucleotides: TGTGCCAGCACCGGGACTAGCGTCAACTCCTACGAGCAGTACTTC. It yields the protein CASTGTSVNSYEQYF. V gene TRBV6-5 combines with J gene TRBJ2-7; the match to TRBD2 covers 10 bases. The CDR3 consists of 15 residues. CDR1 MNHEY and CDR2 SVGAGI come from the germline V gene. Trimming at V came to 7 bases and at J to 0 bases, leaving 6 bases not matched to a gene.